These 15 T cell receptor beta chains were all obtained from the same sample, sequenced in a study of OX40 agonist ivuxolimab in advanced cancers. Only in-frame clones appear in the TCRdb table, and some are missing; sequencing was by immunoSEQ multiplex PCR. The data hold more than 40,000 clones, with about nine tenths observed a single time. The material was CD4+ or CD8+ T cells sorted from blood, obtained in a trial of the OX40 agonist ivuxolimab. These receptors were taken from an adult with an advanced solid tumor such as melanoma, head and neck, liver or kidney cancer.

The gene calls are TRBV19 and TRBJ2-7; 9 nucleotides agree with TRBD2. Trimming removed 5 bases from V and 11 bases from J; junction bases left unmatched: 16. This CDR3 spans 15 amino acids. Per germline, CDR1 LNHDA and CDR2 SQIVND (reference sequence). The CDR3 nucleotides are TGTGCCAGTAGTCCGCCCCCGCAGCGGGGGGTTCCGGAGTACTTC. It is translated as CASSPPPQRGVPEYF.

The chain carries TRBV5-1 and TRBJ1-4; D unresolved. The CDR3 is made up of 15 amino acids. Germline V lookup: CDR1 SGHRS, CDR2 YFSETQ. Between the trimmed V and J ends, which lost 0 bases and 4 bases, there was a span of 10 bases. As DNA, the CDR3 is TGCGCCAGCAGCTTGGCGGGGTCAAGTAATGAAAAACTGTTTTTT. Its translation: CASSLAGSSNEKLFF.

This clone was counted once. The genes are TRBV5-6 and TRBJ2-2; 8 bases align to TRBD2. The germline CDR1 and CDR2 sequences are SGHDT and YYEEEE. There are 15 residues in the CDR3. V lost 0 bases and J lost 7; bases outside the gene matches: 5. Written as DNA, the CDR3 is TGTGCCAGCAGCTTGGGACTAGCGCGCGGCGGGGAGCTGTTTTTT. Protein sequence: CASSLGLARGGELFF.

This chain links TRBV4-3 with TRBJ1-2, with D perhaps matching TRBD1 (6 bases). The CDR3 spans 16 residues. Between the trimmed V and J ends, which lost 0 bases and 7 bases, there was a span of 18 bases. Germline V gene data show CDR1 as LGHNA and CDR2 as YSLEER. The CDR3: CASSQDIVGGAGGYTF. The CDR3 DNA follows: TGCGCCAGCAGCCAAGATATTGTAGGGGGGGCGGGTGGCTACACCTTC.

The CDR3 region has the DNA TGTGCCAGCTCACGGGGGACAGGGGGAATCGGTTCACCCCTCCACTTT. The encoded protein is CASSRGTGGIGSPLHF. The rearrangement uses TRBV18 and TRBJ1-6, with 11 bases aligning to TRBD1. This CDR3 has 16 amino acids. With V trimmed by 4 bases and J by 9 bases, 8 bases remained unmatched. Germline V gene sequence: CDR1 KGHSH, CDR2 LQKENI.

The V and J genes are TRBV21-1 and TRBJ1-2; the table's D call of TRBD1 was not tested on the DNA. TRBV21-1 is a pseudogene segment. The CDR3 is 16 amino acids. For the CDR3, the DNA is TGTGCCAGCAGCAAAGTAGCAGTGACAGGCCGTCATGGCTACACCTTC. Its translation: CASSKVAVTGRHGYTF.

The genes are TRBV18 and TRBJ2-1; D not resolved. CDR3 length equals 15 residues. V gave up 0 bases and J gave up 4 bases, with 10 bases separating them. Germline lookup yields CDR1 KGHSH and CDR2 LQKENI. CDR3 nucleotide sequence: TGTGCCAGCTCACCACCTTTAGCAGTTTACAATGAGCAGTTCTTC. Translated: CASSPPLAVYNEQFF.

This clone was counted once. The chain combines TRBV19 with TRBJ2-7, with D perhaps TRBD1 (5 bases). This CDR3 spans 16 amino acids. CDR1 and CDR2 (germline): LNHDA, SQIVND (reference sequence). The germline V and J ends were trimmed by 6 bases and 7 bases, with 25 bases remaining between them. The DNA of the CDR3 is TGTGCCAGTAGCTTTCAGGGTACCGCGAATATGTGGGAGCAGTACTTC. Its translation: CASSFQGTANMWEQYF.

There are a few counts of this clone. This rearrangement joins TRBV29-1 to TRBJ1-2; a possible D gene is TRBD1 (5 bases). The CDR3 runs 13 residues. The germline gives CDR1 SQVTM, CDR2 ANQGSEA. With 0 bases removed from V and 8 bases from J, the gap between germline ends came to 13 bases. CDR3 sequence (DNA): TGCAGCGTTGAAGACCCAGGGCGTGGAGGCTACACCTTC. It specifies CSVEDPGRGGYTF.

The CDR3 here is CASTLGGGWQPQHF. DNA of the CDR3: TGTGCCAGCACCCTGGGGGGGGGCTGGCAGCCCCAGCATTTT. The chain is built from TRBV28 and TRBJ1-5; weak D call: TRBD1 (6 bases). The ends were cut back, 7 bases at V and 7 bases at J, with 17 bases in the middle. The CDR3 has 14 amino acids. The V gene's germline CDR1 is MDHEN and CDR2 SYDVKM.

The chain employs TRBV6-1 and TRBJ2-7; D remains unclear. This CDR3 is built from 13 residues. The germline V gene encodes CDR1 MNHNS and CDR2 SASEGT. V was cut by 2 bases and J by 3 bases, with 8 bases left in between. The CDR3 loop reads CASSERDFYEQYF. For the CDR3, the DNA is TGTGCCAGCAGTGAAAGAGATTTCTACGAGCAGTACTTC.

Only one count was recorded for this clone. V is TRBV7-2 and J is TRBJ2-1, with a tentative D call TRBD2 (5 bases). V gave up 10 bases and J gave up 8 bases, with 15 bases separating them. Germline V gene lookup returns CDR1 SGHTA and CDR2 FQGNSA. The CDR3 runs to 12 residues. DNA of the CDR3: TGTGCCACAGGAAGGTCCGGGGATGAGCAGTTCTTC. Residues: CATGRSGDEQFF.

The chain employs TRBV10-1 and TRBJ2-2; 7 bases match TRBD1. Germline values: CDR1 WNHNN, CDR2 SYGVQD (reference sequence). This CDR3 has 15 residues. Germline trimming cut 5 bases from V and 2 bases from J; bases unmatched to any gene: 5. CDR3 sequence (DNA): TGCGCCAGCAGTCCGGGACAGACCAACACCGGGGAGCTGTTTTTT. Translation gives CASSPGQTNTGELFF.

This chain joins TRBV10-3 and TRBJ2-5; 7 bases match TRBD2. The DNA end lines up better with TRBJ2-7; the J call may be wrong. The CDR3 has 15 amino acids. Germline V gene lookup returns CDR1 ENHRY and CDR2 SYGVKD. DNA for the CDR3: TGTGCCATCAGTGAGCGGCGGGGGAACTCCTACGAGCAGTACTTC. As protein: CAISERRGNSYEQYF.

The chain couples TRBV23-1 to TRBJ2-1, with 8 bases identical to TRBD2. TRBV23-1 is an ORF; its function is uncertain. V shed 4 bases and J 8 bases; nucleotides not matched to a gene: 22. The CDR3 length is 19 residues. This CDR3 is CASSLRQGWTSRLVHEQFF. CDR3 in DNA: TGCGCCAGCAGTCTTCGTCAAGGGTGGACTAGCAGATTAGTCCATGAGCAGTTCTTC.